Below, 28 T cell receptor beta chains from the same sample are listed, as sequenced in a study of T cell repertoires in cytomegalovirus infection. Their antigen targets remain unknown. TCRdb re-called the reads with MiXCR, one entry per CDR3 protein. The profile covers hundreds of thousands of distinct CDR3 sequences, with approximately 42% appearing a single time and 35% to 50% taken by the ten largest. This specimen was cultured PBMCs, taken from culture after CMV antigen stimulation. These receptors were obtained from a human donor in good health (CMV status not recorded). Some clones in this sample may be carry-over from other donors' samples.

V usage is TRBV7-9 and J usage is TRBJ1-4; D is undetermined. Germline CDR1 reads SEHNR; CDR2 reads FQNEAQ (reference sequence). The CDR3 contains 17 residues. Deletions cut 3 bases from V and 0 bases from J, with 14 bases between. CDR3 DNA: TGTGCCAGCAGCTTTCTCCCCGCAACAGCAACTAATGAAAAACTGTTTTTT. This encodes CASSFLPATATNEKLFF.

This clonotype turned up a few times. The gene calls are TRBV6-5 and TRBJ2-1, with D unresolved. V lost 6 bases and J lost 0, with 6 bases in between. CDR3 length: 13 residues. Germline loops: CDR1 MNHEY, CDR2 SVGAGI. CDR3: CASSRASYNEQFF. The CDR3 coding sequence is TGTGCCAGCAGCCGCGCCTCCTACAATGAGCAGTTCTTC.

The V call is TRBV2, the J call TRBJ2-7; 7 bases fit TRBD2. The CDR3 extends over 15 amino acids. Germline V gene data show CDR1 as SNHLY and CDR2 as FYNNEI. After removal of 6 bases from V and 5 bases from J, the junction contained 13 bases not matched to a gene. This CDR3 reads CASSGGTPKGNEQYF. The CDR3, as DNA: TGTGCCAGCAGCGGGGGGACTCCTAAGGGGAACGAGCAGTACTTC.

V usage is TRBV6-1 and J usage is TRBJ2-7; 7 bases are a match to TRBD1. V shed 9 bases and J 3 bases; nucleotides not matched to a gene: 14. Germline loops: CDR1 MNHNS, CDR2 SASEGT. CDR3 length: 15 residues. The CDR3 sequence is CASGRYGQANYEQYF. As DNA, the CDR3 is TGTGCCAGTGGGCGGTACGGACAGGCCAACTACGAGCAGTACTTC.

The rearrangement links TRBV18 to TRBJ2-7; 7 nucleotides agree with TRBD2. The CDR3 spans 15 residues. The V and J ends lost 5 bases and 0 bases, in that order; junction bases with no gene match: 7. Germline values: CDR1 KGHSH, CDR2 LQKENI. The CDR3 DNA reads TGTGCCAGCTCAGGGGGGGACGGGAGCTCCTACGAGCAGTACTTC. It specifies CASSGGDGSSYEQYF.

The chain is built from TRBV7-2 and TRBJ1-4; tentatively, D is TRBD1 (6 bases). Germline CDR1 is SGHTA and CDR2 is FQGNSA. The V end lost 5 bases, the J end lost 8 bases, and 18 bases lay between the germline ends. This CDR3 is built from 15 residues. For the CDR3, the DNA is TGTGCCAGCAGCGCCGGCGGACAGCGGCGGGAAAAACTGTTTTTT. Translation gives CASSAGGQRREKLFF.

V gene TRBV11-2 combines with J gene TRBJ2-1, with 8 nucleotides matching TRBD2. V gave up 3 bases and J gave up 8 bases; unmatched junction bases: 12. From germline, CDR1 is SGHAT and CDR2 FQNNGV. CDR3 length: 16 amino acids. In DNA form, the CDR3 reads TGTGCCAGCAGCTTGATCCCCGGGGGGGGGGCGCATGAGCAGTTCTTC. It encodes CASSLIPGGGAHEQFF.

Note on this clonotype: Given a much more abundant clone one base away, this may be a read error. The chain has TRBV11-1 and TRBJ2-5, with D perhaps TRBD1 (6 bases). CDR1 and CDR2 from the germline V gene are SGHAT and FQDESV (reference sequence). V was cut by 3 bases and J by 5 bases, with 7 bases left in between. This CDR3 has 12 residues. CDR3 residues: CASSFQGETQYF. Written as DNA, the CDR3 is TGTGCCAGCAGCTTCCAGGGGGAGACCCAGTACTTC.

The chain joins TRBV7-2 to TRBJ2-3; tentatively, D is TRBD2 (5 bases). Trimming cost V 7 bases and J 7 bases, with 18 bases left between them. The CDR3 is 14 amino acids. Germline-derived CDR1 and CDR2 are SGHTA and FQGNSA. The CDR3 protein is CASNVEAEAYTQYF. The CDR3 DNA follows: TGTGCCAGCAATGTGGAAGCGGAGGCTTATACGCAGTATTTT.

Written as DNA, the CDR3 is TGTGCCAGCAGCTTATGGTTGACTGAGCAGTTCTTC. Its translation: CASSLWLTEQFF. This chain connects TRBV7-2 to TRBJ2-1; no definite D call. This CDR3 is built from 12 residues. The V end was cut by 2 bases, the J end by 9 bases, with 8 bases between. CDR1 is SGHTA, CDR2 FQGNSA, per germline.

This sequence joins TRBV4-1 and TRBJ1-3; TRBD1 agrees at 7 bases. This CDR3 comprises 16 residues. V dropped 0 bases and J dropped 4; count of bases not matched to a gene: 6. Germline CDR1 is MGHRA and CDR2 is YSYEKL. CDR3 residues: CASSQDSTGIGNTIYF. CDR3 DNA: TGCGCCAGCAGCCAAGATTCGACAGGGATAGGAAACACCATATATTTT.

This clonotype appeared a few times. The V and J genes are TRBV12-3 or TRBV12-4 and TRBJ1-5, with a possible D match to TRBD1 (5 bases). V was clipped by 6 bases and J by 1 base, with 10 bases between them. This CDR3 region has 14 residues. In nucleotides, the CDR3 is TGTGCCAGCAGGATGGCAGGGAGCAATCAGCCCCAGCATTTT. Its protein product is CASRMAGSNQPQHF.

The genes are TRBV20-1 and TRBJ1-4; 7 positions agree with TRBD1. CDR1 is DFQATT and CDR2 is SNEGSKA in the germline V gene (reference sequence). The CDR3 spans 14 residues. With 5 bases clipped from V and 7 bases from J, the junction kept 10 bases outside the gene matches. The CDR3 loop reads CSAENRGVGEKLFF. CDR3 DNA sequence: TGCAGTGCTGAAAACAGGGGAGTGGGTGAAAAACTGTTTTTT.

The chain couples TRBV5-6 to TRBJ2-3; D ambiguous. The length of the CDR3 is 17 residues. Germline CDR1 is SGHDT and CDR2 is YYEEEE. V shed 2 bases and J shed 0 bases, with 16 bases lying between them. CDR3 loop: CASSFSGRTTSTDTQYF. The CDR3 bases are TGTGCCAGCAGCTTTTCCGGAAGAACTACTAGCACAGATACGCAGTATTTT. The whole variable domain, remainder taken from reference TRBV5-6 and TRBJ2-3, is DAGVTQSPTHLIKTRGQQVTLRCSPKSGHDTVSWYQQALGQGPQFIFQYYEEEERQRGNFPDRFSGHQFPNYSSELNVNALLLGDSALYLCASSFSGRTTSTDTQYFGPGTRLTVL.

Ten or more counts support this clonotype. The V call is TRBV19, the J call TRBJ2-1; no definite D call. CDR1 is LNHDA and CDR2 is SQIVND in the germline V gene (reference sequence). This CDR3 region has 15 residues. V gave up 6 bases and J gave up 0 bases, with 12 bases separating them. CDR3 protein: CASSPRVSSYNEQFF. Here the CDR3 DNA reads TGTGCCAGTAGCCCAAGAGTAAGCTCCTACAATGAGCAGTTCTTC. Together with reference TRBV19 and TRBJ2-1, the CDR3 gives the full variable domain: DGGITQSPKYLFRKEGQNVTLSCEQNLNHDAMYWYRQDPGQGLRLIYYSQIVNDFQKGDIAEGYSVSREKKESFPLTVTSAQKNPTAFYLCASSPRVSSYNEQFFGPGTRLTVL.

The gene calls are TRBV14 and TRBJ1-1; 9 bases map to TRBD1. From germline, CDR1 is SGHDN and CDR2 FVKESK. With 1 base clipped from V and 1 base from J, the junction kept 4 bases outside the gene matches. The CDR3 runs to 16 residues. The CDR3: CASSQGLGQGNTEAFF. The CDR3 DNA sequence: TGTGCCAGCAGCCAAGGGCTGGGACAGGGGAACACTGAAGCTTTCTTT.

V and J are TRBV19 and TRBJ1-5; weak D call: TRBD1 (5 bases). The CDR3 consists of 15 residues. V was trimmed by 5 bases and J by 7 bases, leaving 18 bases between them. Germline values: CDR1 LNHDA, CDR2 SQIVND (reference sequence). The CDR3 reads CASSPRPRARQPQHF. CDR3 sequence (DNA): TGTGCCAGTAGTCCCCGCCCCAGGGCCCGGCAGCCCCAGCATTTT.

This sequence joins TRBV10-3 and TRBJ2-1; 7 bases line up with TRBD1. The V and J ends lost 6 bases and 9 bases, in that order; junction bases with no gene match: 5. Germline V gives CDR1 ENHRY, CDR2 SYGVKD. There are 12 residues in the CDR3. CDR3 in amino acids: CAIRSDRTEQFF. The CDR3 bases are TGTGCCATCAGGTCGGACAGGACTGAGCAGTTCTTC.

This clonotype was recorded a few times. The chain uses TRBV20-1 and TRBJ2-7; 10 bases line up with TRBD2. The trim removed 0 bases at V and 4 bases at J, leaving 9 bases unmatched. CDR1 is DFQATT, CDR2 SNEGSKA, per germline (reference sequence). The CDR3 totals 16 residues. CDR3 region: CSARDRERGGWYEQYF. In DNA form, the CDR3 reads TGCAGTGCTAGAGATAGGGAGCGGGGGGGCTGGTACGAGCAGTACTTC.

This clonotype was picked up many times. CDR3 nucleotide sequence: TGTGCCAGCAGCAGACCGGGACTACAAGAGACCCAGTACTTC. Its translation is CASSRPGLQETQYF. The V call is TRBV7-2, the J call TRBJ2-5; TRBD2 agrees at 7 bases. Germline V gives CDR1 SGHTA, CDR2 FQGNSA. The J segment lost 2 bases and the V segment lost 5 bases, leaving 5 bases of the junction unmatched. There are 14 residues in the CDR3.

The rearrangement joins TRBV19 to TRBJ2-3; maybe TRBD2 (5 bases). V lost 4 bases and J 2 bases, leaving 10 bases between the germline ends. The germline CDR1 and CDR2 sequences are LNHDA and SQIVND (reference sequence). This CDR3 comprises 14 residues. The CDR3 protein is CASSTLDFTDTQYF. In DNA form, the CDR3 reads TGTGCCAGTAGTACCCTGGACTTCACAGATACGCAGTATTTT.

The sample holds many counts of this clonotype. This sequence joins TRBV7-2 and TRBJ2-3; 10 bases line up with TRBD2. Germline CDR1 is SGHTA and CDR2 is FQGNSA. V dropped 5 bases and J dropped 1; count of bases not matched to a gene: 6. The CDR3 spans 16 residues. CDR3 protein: CASSPQLAGGTDTQYF. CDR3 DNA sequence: TGTGCCAGCAGCCCACAGCTAGCGGGAGGCACAGATACGCAGTATTTT.

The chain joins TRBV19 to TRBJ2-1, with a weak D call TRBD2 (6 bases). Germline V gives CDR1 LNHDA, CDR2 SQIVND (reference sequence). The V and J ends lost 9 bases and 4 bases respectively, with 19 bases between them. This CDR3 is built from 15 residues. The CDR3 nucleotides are TGTGCCAGCGCCGGGACTCCGAAGGCGTACAATGAGCAGTTCTTC. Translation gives CASAGTPKAYNEQFF.

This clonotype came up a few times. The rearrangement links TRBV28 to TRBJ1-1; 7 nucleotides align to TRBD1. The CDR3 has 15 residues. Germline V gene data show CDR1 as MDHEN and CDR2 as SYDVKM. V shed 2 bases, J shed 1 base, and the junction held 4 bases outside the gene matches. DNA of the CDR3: TGTGCCAGCAGTTTAAGGCGGACAGGGAACACTGAAGCTTTCTTT. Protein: CASSLRRTGNTEAFF.

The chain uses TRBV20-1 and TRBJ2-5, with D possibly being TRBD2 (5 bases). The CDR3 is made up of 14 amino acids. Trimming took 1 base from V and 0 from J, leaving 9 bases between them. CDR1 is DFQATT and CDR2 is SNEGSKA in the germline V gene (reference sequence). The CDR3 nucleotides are TGCAGTGCTAGAGGCGGGTTGAACCAAGAGACCCAGTACTTC. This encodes CSARGGLNQETQYF.

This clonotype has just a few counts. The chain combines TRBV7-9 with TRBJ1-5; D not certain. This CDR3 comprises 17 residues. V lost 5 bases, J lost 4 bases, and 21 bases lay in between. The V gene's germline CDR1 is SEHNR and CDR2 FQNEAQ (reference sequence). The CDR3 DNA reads TGTGCCAGCAGCCACGCGGGCTACAAAGCCCAAAATCAGCCCCAGCATTTT. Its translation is CASSHAGYKAQNQPQHF.

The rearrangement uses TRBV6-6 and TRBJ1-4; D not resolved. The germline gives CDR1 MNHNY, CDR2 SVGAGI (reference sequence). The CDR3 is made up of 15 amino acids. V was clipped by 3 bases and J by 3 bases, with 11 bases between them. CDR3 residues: CASSYRQDSNEKLFF. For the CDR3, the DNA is TGTGCCAGCAGTTATCGGCAGGACTCTAATGAAAAACTGTTTTTT.

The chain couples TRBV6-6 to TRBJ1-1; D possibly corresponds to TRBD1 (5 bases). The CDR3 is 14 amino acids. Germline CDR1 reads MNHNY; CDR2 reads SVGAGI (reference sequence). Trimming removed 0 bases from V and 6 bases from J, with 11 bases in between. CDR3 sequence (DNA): TGTGCCAGCAGTTACTCCACCGACAGATCTGAAGCTTTCTTT. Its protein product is CASSYSTDRSEAFF.